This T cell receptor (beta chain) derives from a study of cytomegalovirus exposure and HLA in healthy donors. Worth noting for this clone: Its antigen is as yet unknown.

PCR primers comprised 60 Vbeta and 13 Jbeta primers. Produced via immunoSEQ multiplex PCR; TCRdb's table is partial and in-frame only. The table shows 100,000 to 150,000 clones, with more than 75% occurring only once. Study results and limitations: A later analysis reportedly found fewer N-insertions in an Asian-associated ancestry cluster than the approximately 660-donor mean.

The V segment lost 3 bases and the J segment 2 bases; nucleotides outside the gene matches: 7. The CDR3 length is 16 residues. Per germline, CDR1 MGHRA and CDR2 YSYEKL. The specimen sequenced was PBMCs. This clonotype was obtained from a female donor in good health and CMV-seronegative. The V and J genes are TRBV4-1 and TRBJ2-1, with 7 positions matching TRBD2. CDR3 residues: CASSHPSGMAYNEQFF. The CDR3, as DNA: TGCGCCAGCAGCCACCCGAGCGGGATGGCCTACAATGAGCAGTTCTTC.